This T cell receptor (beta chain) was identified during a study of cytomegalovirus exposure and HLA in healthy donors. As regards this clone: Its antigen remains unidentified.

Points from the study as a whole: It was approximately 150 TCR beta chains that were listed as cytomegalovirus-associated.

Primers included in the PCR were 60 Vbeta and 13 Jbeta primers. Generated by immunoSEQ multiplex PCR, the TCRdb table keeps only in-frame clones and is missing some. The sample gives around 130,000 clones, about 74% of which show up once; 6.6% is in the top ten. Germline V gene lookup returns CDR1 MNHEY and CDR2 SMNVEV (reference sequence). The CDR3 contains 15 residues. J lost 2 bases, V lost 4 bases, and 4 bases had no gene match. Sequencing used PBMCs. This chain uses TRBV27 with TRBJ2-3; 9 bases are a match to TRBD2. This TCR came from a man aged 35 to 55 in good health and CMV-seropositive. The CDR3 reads CASSSASGVTDTQYF. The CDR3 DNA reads TGTGCCAGCAGTTCTGCTAGCGGGGTCACAGATACGCAGTATTTT.